This T cell receptor (beta chain) was sequenced in a study of T cells in Graves' hyperthyroidism and ophthalmopathy. Each 10 ml fresh peripheral blood draw supplied the PBMCs. Study-level results: Classification by a 13 V-J model distinguished ophthalmopathy from stable hyperthyroidism.

RNA transcripts provided the source from which TCR beta CDR3 regions were amplified. HTBI primers were used for first-round RT-PCR of the TCR CDR3. TCRdb redid the calling of the multiplex PCR reads with MiXCR, one entry per CDR3 protein. The data contain some 600,000 distinct CDR3 sequences, over 11% of them singletons. This clonotype was counted ten times or more. Its specificity is unknown. Sequencing was done on a sample of blood. The clonotype comes from a woman aged 25-40 years with Graves' hyperthyroidism that later progressed to Graves' ophthalmopathy.

CDR3: CASSLNRDNSPLHF. The CDR3, as DNA: TGTGCCAGCAGTTTAAACAGGGATAATTCACCCCTCCACTTT. The genes are TRBV12-3 or TRBV12-4 and TRBJ1-6; maybe TRBD1 (6 bases). The V and J ends lost 2 bases and 5 bases respectively, with 7 bases between them. The CDR3 is made up of 14 amino acids.